Listed below are T cell receptor beta chains from one sample, sequenced in a study of T cell changes during pregnancy in multiple sclerosis. Method: immunoSEQ multiplex PCR; TCRdb's copy keeps in-frame clones and lacks some. The sample has more than 90,000 clones, approximately 92% seen once. The sample was peripheral blood, taken after pregnancy. The receptors were sampled from a female donor with multiple sclerosis, enrolled in a pregnancy study. Each CDR3 is given with its conserved first and last residue. The D gene is left open where the match is weak. Not every row has a clone size; where given, it reads once, few, many or a size class.

v_gene	d_gene	j_gene	abundance	CDR3aa	CDR3nt
TRBV6-5	-	TRBJ2-7	-	CASSYSEGFYEQYF	TGTGCCAGCAGTTACTCGGAGGGCTTCTACGAGCAGTACTTC
TRBV7-9	TRBD2	TRBJ2-7	-	CASSFEGLAGDEGNEQYF	TGTGCCAGCAGCTTCGAAGGACTAGCGGGAGATGAAGGAAACGAGCAGTACTTC
TRBV10-3	-	TRBJ2-6	-	CAISEGGDGANVLTF	TGTGCCATCAGTGAGGGAGGGGATGGGGCCAACGTCCTGACTTTC
TRBV30	-	TRBJ1-6	-	CAWGDGSSYNSPLHF	TGTGCCTGGGGGGACGGGAGCTCCTATAATTCACCCCTCCACTTT
TRBV11-2	-	TRBJ2-1	-	CASSLLLRVRGQFF	TGTGCCAGCAGCTTACTTCTCCGGGTCCGGGGGCAGTTCTTC
TRBV2	-	TRBJ2-6	-	CASTIQGSGANVLTF	TGTGCCAGCACTATTCAGGGCTCTGGGGCCAACGTCCTGACTTTC
TRBV7-2	-	TRBJ2-2	-	CASSLVQAGSRSGELFF	TGTGCCAGCAGCTTAGTTCAGGCGGGGTCTAGATCCGGGGAGCTGTTTTTT
TRBV5-1	TRBD1	TRBJ2-5	-	CASSSGQVETQYF	TGCGCCAGCAGCTCCGGACAGGTAGAGACCCAGTACTTC
TRBV18	-	TRBJ1-1	-	CASSPYSGTGNTEAFF	TGTGCCAGCTCACCATACTCAGGAACCGGGAACACTGAAGCTTTCTTT
TRBV5-5	TRBD1	TRBJ1-3	-	CASSPPLTGGRNTIYF	TGTGCCAGCAGCCCTCCACTGACAGGGGGAAGAAACACCATATATTTT
TRBV7-2	TRBD2	TRBJ2-1	-	CASSFQAGGSSYNEQFF	TGTGCCAGCAGCTTCCAAGCGGGAGGATCGTCCTACAATGAGCAGTTCTTC
TRBV18	-	TRBJ1-3	few	CASSLAGLSGNTIYF	TGTGCCAGCTCACTGGCGGGGCTATCTGGAAACACCATATATTTT
TRBV6-5	-	TRBJ2-7	-	CASRSTGPGYEQYF	TGTGCCAGCAGGTCTACAGGTCCGGGCTACGAGCAGTACTTC
TRBV7-2	TRBD1	TRBJ1-2	-	CASSLAVTGGVYGYTF	TGTGCCAGCAGCTTAGCGGTAACAGGGGGCGTCTATGGCTACACCTTC
TRBV10-3	TRBD1	TRBJ2-7	few	CAIRGQGAYEQYF	TGTGCCATCCGAGGACAGGGGGCCTACGAGCAGTACTTC
TRBV7-2	-	TRBJ2-3	-	CASSQVGGTFTDTQYF	TGTGCCAGCAGCCAAGTCGGGGGAACCTTCACAGATACGCAGTATTTT
TRBV6-1	TRBD1	TRBJ1-5	few	CASSEGGQGSQPQHF	TGTGCCAGCAGTGAAGGAGGACAGGGTTCGCAGCCCCAGCATTTT
TRBV10-3	TRBD1	TRBJ2-3	-	CAISESRDRPTDTQYF	TGTGCCATCAGTGAGAGCCGGGACAGGCCCACAGATACGCAGTATTTT
TRBV29-1	TRBD1	TRBJ2-2	-	CSARDSFNTGELFF	TGCAGCGCACGGGACAGTTTTAACACCGGGGAGCTGTTTTTT
TRBV19	TRBD1	TRBJ1-2	-	CASSWAMDRGYTF	TGTGCCAGTAGTTGGGCAATGGACAGGGGCTACACCTTC
TRBV7-6	-	TRBJ1-2	once	CASSLETNAFDGYTF	TGTGCCAGCAGCTTAGAGACAAACGCTTTCGATGGCTACACCTTC
TRBV29-1	-	TRBJ2-1	-	CSVEGGPYNEQFF	TGCAGCGTTGAAGGGGGCCCCTACAATGAGCAGTTCTTC
TRBV29-1	-	TRBJ2-3	-	CSVATVRSTDTQYF	TGCAGCGTTGCGACAGTAAGAAGCACAGATACGCAGTATTTT
TRBV29-1	-	TRBJ2-3	-	CSVVGRATDTQYF	TGCAGCGTTGTTGGTAGAGCTACAGATACGCAGTATTTT
TRBV7-6	-	TRBJ2-1	once	CASSVAVSSYNEQFF	TGTGCCAGCAGCGTAGCGGTCAGCTCCTACAATGAGCAGTTCTTC
TRBV5-5	-	TRBJ2-7	once	CASSPDTYEQYF	TGTGCCAGCAGCCCCGACACCTACGAGCAGTACTTC
TRBV5-1	TRBD1	TRBJ2-1	-	CASSGGQGGWSNEQFF	TGCGCCAGCAGCGGGGGACAGGGAGGATGGAGCAATGAGCAGTTCTTC
TRBV10-1	-	TRBJ1-1	-	CASKDNPHGANTEAFF	TGCGCCAGCAAGGACAATCCCCATGGGGCGAACACTGAAGCTTTCTTT
TRBV5-1	-	TRBJ1-2	-	CASSFLPGNYGYTF	TGCGCCAGCAGCTTTCTACCAGGGAACTATGGCTACACCTTC
TRBV14	-	TRBJ1-2	-	CASSQPGRDNAYGYTF	TGTGCCAGCAGCCAACCCGGACGGGACAACGCGTATGGCTACACCTTC
TRBV18	TRBD2	TRBJ2-2	few	CASSPSAGGNTGELFF	TGTGCCAGCTCACCGAGTGCGGGGGGCAACACCGGGGAGCTGTTTTTT
TRBV6-5	-	TRBJ2-3	-	CASSYGQTSTDTQYF	TGTGCCAGCAGTTACGGGCAGACAAGCACAGATACGCAGTATTTT
TRBV4-3	-	TRBJ1-1	-	CASSLMGGTEAFF	TGCGCCAGCAGCCTAATGGGAGGCACTGAAGCTTTCTTT
TRBV7-7	-	TRBJ2-1	-	CASSDSNNEQFF	TGTGCCAGCAGCGACAGTAACAATGAGCAGTTCTTC
TRBV28	TRBD1	TRBJ1-4	-	CASRLTGGDEKLFF	TGTGCCAGCAGGCTCACAGGGGGGGATGAAAAACTGTTTTTT
TRBV5-1	-	TRBJ2-7	-	CASSLADFTSNPRREQYF	TGCGCCAGCAGCTTGGCCGACTTCACTAGCAACCCTCGGCGCGAGCAGTACTTC
TRBV5-5	TRBD1	TRBJ1-6	-	CASSHGQGQLSYSPLHF	TGTGCCAGCAGCCACGGACAGGGGCAACTCTCTTATTCACCCCTCCACTTT
TRBV11-2	-	TRBJ2-7	-	CASSLAGDIGSPYEQYF	TGTGCCAGCAGCTTAGCGGGGGATATAGGAAGTCCCTACGAGCAGTACTTC
TRBV6-6	-	TRBJ2-5	-	CASRRGETQYF	TGTGCCAGCAGACGCGGAGAGACCCAGTACTTC
TRBV5-6	-	TRBJ1-2	-	CASSLDRQPTYGYTF	TGTGCCAGCAGCTTGGATAGACAGCCGACCTATGGCTACACCTTC
TRBV30	-	TRBJ1-2	once	CAWSATVGGYTF	TGTGCCTGGAGTGCGACTGTTGGTGGCTACACCTTC
TRBV4-1	-	TRBJ1-3	-	CASSQDNRAGISGNTIYF	TGCGCCAGCAGCCAAGATAATAGGGCAGGGATCTCTGGAAACACCATATATTTT
TRBV6-5	TRBD1	TRBJ2-2	once	CASSYSKAGGTGELFF	TGTGCCAGCAGTTACTCGAAGGCAGGGGGTACCGGGGAGCTGTTTTTT
TRBV4-3	TRBD1	TRBJ1-2	-	CASSQAPDRVEGGYTF	TGCGCCAGCAGCCAAGCACCAGACAGGGTTGAAGGTGGCTACACCTTC
TRBV7-8	TRBD2	TRBJ2-7	-	CASSLYASGNSYEQYF	TGTGCCAGCAGCTTGTACGCTAGCGGGAATAGCTACGAGCAGTACTTC
TRBV7-2	-	TRBJ2-5	-	CASSLYNQETQYF	TGTGCCAGCAGCTTGTACAACCAAGAGACCCAGTACTTC
TRBV30	TRBD1	TRBJ1-4	-	CAWSALDRVGEKLFF	TGTGCCTGGAGTGCCCTAGACAGGGTGGGCGAAAAACTGTTTTTT
TRBV29-1	-	TRBJ1-2	-	CSVDSSGYANYGYTF	TGCAGCGTTGATAGTTCAGGGTACGCTAACTATGGCTACACCTTC
TRBV7-6	TRBD1	TRBJ1-3	-	CASSLGGQQSSGNTIYF	TGTGCCAGCAGCTTAGGGGGACAGCAGAGCTCTGGAAACACCATATATTTT
TRBV27	-	TRBJ2-5	-	CASRGVETQYF	TGTGCCAGCAGAGGGGTGGAGACCCAGTACTTC
TRBV30	-	TRBJ1-2	-	CAWSVRNYGYTF	TGTGCCTGGAGTGTGAGAAACTATGGCTACACCTTC
TRBV5-1	-	TRBJ1-1	-	CASSPNRGEEDTEAFF	TGCGCCAGCAGCCCCAATCGCGGGGAGGAGGACACTGAAGCTTTCTTT
TRBV4-1	TRBD1	TRBJ1-5	-	CASSQEHPGQGSYSNQPQHF	TGCGCCAGCAGCCAAGAACACCCGGGACAGGGATCATATAGCAATCAGCCCCAGCATTTT
TRBV2	TRBD1	TRBJ2-5	once	CASSVSQGALETQYF	TGTGCCAGCAGTGTTTCACAGGGGGCTCTAGAGACCCAGTACTTC
TRBV7-2	TRBD2	TRBJ2-2	-	CASSPPLAGGNTGELFF	TGTGCCAGCAGCCCCCCTCTAGCGGGGGGGAACACCGGGGAGCTGTTTTTT
TRBV6-1	-	TRBJ1-5	few	CASRWTDSNQPQHF	TGTGCCAGCAGGTGGACAGATAGCAATCAGCCCCAGCATTTT
TRBV7-2	-	TRBJ2-7	-	CASSPMNSYEQYF	TGTGCCAGCAGCCCTATGAACTCCTACGAGCAGTACTTC
TRBV5-6	-	TRBJ1-2	-	CASSLGTPYGYTF	TGTGCCAGCAGCTTGGGGACACCCTATGGCTACACCTTC
TRBV5-8	TRBD1	TRBJ2-5	once	CASSLGKRQGQGETQYF	TGTGCCAGCAGCTTGGGGAAACGACAGGGACAGGGAGAGACCCAGTACTTC